This T cell receptor beta chain was retrieved from a study of T cells in Graves' hyperthyroidism and ophthalmopathy. The CDR3 spans 14 residues. Looked up from germline, CDR1 is KGHSY and CDR2 is FQNENV. V gave up 7 bases and J gave up 4 bases; unmatched junction bases: 7. This clonotype was seen only a few times. Amplified regions were TCR beta CDR3 sequences from RNA transcripts. The HTBI primer set was used in a first-round RT-PCR of the TCR CDR3. TCRdb re-analysed the multiplex PCR reads in MiXCR, keeping a single row per CDR3 protein. The sample shows 150,000 or so distinct CDR3 sequences, roughly a fifth of them seen only once. Diagnosis relied on clinical symptoms, serum thyroxine and TRAb, thyroid ultrasound and orbital computed tomography. Sample collection date corresponds to first hyperthyroidism diagnosis, prior to any ophthalmopathy symptoms. PBMCs were collected from a 10 ml volume of fresh peripheral blood.

Source material: blood. The clonotype was recovered from a woman aged 50 to 65 with Graves' hyperthyroidism that later progressed to Graves' ophthalmopathy. The gene calls are TRBV16 and TRBJ1-1; 9 bases are shared with TRBD1. The CDR3: CASTRTGVGTEAFF. The CDR3 region has the DNA TGTGCCAGCACCCGGACAGGGGTGGGCACTGAAGCTTTCTTT.